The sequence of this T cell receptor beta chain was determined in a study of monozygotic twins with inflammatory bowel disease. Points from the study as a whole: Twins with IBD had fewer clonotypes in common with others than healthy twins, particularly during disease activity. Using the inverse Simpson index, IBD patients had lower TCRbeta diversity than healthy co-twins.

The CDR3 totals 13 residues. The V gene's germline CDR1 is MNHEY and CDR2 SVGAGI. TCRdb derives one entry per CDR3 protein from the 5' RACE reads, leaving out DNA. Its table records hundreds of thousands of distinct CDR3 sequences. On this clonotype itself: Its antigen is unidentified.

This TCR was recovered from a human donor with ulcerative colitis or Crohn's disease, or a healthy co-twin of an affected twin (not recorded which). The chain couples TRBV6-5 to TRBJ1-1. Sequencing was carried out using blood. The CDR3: CASRWEMNTEAFF.